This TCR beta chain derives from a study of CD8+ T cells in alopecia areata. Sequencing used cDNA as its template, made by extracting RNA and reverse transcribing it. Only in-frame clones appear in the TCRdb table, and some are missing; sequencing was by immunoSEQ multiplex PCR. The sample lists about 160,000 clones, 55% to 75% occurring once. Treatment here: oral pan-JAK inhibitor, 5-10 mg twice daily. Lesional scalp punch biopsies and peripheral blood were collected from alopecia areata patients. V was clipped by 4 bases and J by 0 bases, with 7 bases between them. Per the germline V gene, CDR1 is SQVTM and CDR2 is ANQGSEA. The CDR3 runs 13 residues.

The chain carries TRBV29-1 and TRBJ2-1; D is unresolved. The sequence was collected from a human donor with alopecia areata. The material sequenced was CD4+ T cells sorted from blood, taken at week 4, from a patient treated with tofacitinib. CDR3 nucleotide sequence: TGCAGCGTTGGAGGCACCTCCTACAATGAGCAGTTCTTC. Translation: CSVGGTSYNEQFF.